The 8 T cell receptor beta chains listed next were all sequenced from one sample in a study of T cells after yellow fever vaccination. TCRdb fed the 5' RACE reads into MiXCR, producing one record per CDR3 protein. Counted here are some 350,000 distinct CDR3 sequences, about 6% occurring once; the ten biggest clones make up approximately 16%. The sample here was PBMCs, taken 5 days after the yellow fever booster vaccination. The receptor source for this set is a man younger than 45 who received the YFV17D yellow fever vaccine.

This chain connects TRBV12-3 or TRBV12-4 to TRBJ2-4; perhaps D is TRBD1 or TRBD2 (6 bases each). The CDR3 has 16 amino acids. V was trimmed by 6 bases and J by 1 base, leaving 16 bases between them. The CDR3 reads CASSLTGGGAKNIQYF. The CDR3 DNA is TGTGCCAGCAGCCTGACTGGAGGGGGTGCCAAAAACATTCAGTACTTC.

This clonotype was seen a few times. The chain links TRBV7-2 to TRBJ2-2, with 11 bases that match TRBD1. The CDR3 totals 16 residues. In germline, CDR1 is SGHTA, CDR2 FQGNSA. V shed 3 bases and J 6 bases; nucleotides not matched to a gene: 6. The CDR3 spells CASSFGTGGVPGELFF. For the CDR3, the DNA is TGTGCCAGCAGCTTTGGGACAGGGGGGGTTCCCGGGGAGCTGTTTTTT.

The chain couples TRBV29-1 to TRBJ2-3; 8 positions match TRBD2. J lost 1 base, V lost 7 bases, and 7 bases had no gene match. The CDR3 spans 14 residues. Germline assignment: CDR1 SQVTM and CDR2 ANQGSEA. As DNA, the CDR3 is TGCAGCGCATGGGGGACTAGAGGCACAGATACGCAGTATTTT. It encodes CSAWGTRGTDTQYF.

The table lists this clonotype with a few counts. The V call is TRBV28, the J call TRBJ1-5; possibly TRBD1 for D (5 bases). Germline CDR1 MDHEN, CDR2 SYDVKM. The V gene lost 5 bases and the J gene lost 4 bases, with 15 bases spanning the gap. The CDR3 contains 15 residues. In DNA form, the CDR3 reads TGTGCCAGCAGTCACCGCTACCGACAGAATCAGCCCCAGCATTTT. As protein: CASSHRYRQNQPQHF.

The chain has TRBV18 and TRBJ2-2; D uncertain. The CDR3 is made up of 14 amino acids. CDR1 is KGHSH, CDR2 LQKENI, per germline. V was pared by 0 bases and J by 7 bases, with 9 bases between. CDR3 coding DNA: TGTGCCAGCTCACCACCGGCCAGTGGCGGGGAGCTGTTTTTT. Translating it yields CASSPPASGGELFF.

Points on this clonotype: This may arise from a read error, as a much more abundant clone is one base away. J is TRBJ2-2 and V is TRBV7-2; possible D gene TRBD2, 5 bases. The CDR3 is 14 residues long. Looked up from germline, CDR1 is SGHTA and CDR2 is FQGNSA. CDR3 in DNA: TGTGCCAGCAGCTTAGTAGGTCACCCCGGGGAGCAGTTTTTT. Translation: CASSLVGHPGEQFF.

This clonotype was recorded at least ten times. This chain joins TRBV12-3 or TRBV12-4 and TRBJ2-4, with no clear D. The CDR3 sequence is 11 residues long. V was shortened by 8 bases and J by 8 bases, with 10 bases between the two germline ends. The CDR3 here is CASGRADIQYF. The CDR3 DNA sequence: TGTGCCAGCGGTAGGGCGGACATTCAGTACTTC.

There are many counts of this clonotype. The chain links TRBV12-3 or TRBV12-4 to TRBJ2-1; no clear D gene. Trimming removed 0 bases at V and 10 bases at J, with 10 bases between. The CDR3 length is 13 residues. CDR3 in DNA: TGTGCCAGCAGTTTAGCGGCCCCCGCGGAGCAGTTCTTC. This codes for CASSLAAPAEQFF.